Below, one T cell receptor beta chain is given with its context. This clonotype was picked up a small number of times. Its specific antigen is unknown. It has no much larger one-base neighbor in the sample; base qualities were not kept. The CDR3 measures 20 amino acids from cysteine to phenylalanine. The only DNA kept is the CDR3, 60 bases in frame from the first base. Clipping removes 0 bases from V and 4 bases from J, with 15 as the unmatched junction base count. From the germline V gene, CDR1 is SGHTA and CDR2 is FQGNSA. This record belongs to a study of T cell repertoires in cytomegalovirus infection (dated by TCRdb to the late 2010s). Some background on the complete study: Because public TCR beta signatures pointed to carriage of CMV infection together with the matching HLA type, the HLA type of each donor mattered for the analysis. Overall study results and their limits: Cumulative frequency of public TCR beta family members discriminated carriers of CMV infection plus the relevant HLA type in this cohort and an independent 352-donor cohort. In the ex vivo response, HLA-C-restricted CMV-specific TCR beta clonotypes were dominant, and in two of eight donors the single most frequent clonotype came from this HLA-C-restricted group.

TCRdb lists the instrument as Illumina HiSeq 1500. Using fastp at Q25 and MiXCR, TCRdb reprocessed the public reads and kept productive beta chains. Identical CDR3 proteins give one entry, which carries the most common genes and DNA. This sample gives about 490,000 distinct CDR3 sequences in total; about 25% of them show up just once. The top ten clonotypes cover approximately 13% of the sample. The chain couples TRBV7-2 to TRBJ2-7, with TRBD2 identical over 13 junction bases. Sequences were obtained from PBMCs. The clonotype originates from a human donor in good health (CMV status not recorded). Some clones in this sample may be carry-over from other donors' samples. The sequence in DNA is TGTGCCAGCAGCTTAGCGGTAACTAGCGGGAGGGCGCCCTGGGAGTACGAGCAGTACTTC. Translated, it reads CASSLAVTSGRAPWEYEQYF.